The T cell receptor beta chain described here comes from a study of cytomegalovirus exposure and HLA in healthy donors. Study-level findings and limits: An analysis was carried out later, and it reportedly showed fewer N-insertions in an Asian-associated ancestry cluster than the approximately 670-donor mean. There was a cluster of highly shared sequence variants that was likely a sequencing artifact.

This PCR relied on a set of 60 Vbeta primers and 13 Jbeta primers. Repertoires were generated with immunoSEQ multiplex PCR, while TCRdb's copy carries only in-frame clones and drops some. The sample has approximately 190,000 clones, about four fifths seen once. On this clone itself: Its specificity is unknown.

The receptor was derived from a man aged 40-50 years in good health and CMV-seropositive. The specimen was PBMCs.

CDR3 DNA: TGCGCCAGCAGCTTAGGCAGTTCGGTGACACAAGAGACCCAGTACTTC. Amino acid sequence: CASSLGSSVTQETQYF. The gene calls are TRBV5-1 and TRBJ2-5, with unresolved D. Trimming removed 2 bases from V and 2 bases from J, with 16 bases in between. CDR3 length: 16 amino acids. The germline gives CDR1 SGHRS, CDR2 YFSETQ. Looking up the rest from reference TRBV5-1 and TRBJ2-5 gives the full variable domain: KAGVTQTPRYLIKTRGQQVTLSCSPISGHRSVSWYQQTPGQGLQFLFEYFSETQRNKGNFPGRFSGRQFSNSRSEMNVSTLELGDSALYLCASSLGSSVTQETQYFGPGTRLLVL.